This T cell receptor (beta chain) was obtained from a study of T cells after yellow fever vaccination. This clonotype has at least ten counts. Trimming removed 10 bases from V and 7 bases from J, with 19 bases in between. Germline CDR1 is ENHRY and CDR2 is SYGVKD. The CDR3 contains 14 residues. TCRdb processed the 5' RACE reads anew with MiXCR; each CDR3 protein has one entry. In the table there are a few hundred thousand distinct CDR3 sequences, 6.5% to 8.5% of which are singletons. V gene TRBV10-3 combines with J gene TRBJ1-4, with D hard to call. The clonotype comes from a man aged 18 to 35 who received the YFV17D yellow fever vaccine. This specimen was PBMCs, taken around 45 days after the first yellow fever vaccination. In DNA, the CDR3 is TGTGCCACCCGTGCGGTCCCAGGTGGTGAAAAACTGTTTTTT. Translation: CATRAVPGGEKLFF.